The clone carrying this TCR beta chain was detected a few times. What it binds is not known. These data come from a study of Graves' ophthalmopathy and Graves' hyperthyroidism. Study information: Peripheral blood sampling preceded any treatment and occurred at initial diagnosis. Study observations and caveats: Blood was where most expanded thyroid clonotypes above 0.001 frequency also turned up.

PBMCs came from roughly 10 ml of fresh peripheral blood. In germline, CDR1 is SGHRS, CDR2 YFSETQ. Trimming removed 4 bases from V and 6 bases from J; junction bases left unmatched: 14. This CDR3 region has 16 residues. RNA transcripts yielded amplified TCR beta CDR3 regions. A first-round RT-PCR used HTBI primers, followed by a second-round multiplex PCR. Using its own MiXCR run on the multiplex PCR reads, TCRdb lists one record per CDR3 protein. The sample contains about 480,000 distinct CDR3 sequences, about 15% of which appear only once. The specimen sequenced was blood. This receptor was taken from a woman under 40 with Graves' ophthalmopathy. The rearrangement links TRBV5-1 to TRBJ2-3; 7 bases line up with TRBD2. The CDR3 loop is CASSPGTKGPRDTQYF. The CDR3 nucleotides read TGCGCCAGCAGCCCCGGGACTAAGGGTCCCCGGGATACGCAGTATTTT. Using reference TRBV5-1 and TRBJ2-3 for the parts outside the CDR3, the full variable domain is KAGVTQTPRYLIKTRGQQVTLSCSPISGHRSVSWYQQTPGQGLQFLFEYFSETQRNKGNFPGRFSGRQFSNSRSEMNVSTLELGDSALYLCASSPGTKGPRDTQYFGPGTRLTVL.